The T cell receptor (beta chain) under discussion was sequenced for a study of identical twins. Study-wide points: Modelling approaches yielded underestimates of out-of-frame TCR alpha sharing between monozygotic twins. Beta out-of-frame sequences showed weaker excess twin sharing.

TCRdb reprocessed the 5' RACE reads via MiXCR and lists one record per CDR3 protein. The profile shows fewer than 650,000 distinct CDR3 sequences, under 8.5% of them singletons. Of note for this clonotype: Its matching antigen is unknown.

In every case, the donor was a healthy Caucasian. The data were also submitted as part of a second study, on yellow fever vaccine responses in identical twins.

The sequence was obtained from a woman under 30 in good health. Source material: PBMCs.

CDR3: CASSLQGAQNGYTF. CDR3 nucleotide sequence: TGCGCCAGCAGCTTACAGGGGGCGCAGAATGGCTACACCTTC. The genes are TRBV5-1 and TRBJ1-2; 9 bases are a match to TRBD1. V trimming: 2 bases; J trimming: 6 bases; junction bases outside the gene matches: 5. Per the germline V gene, CDR1 is SGHRS and CDR2 is YFSETQ. The CDR3 loop spans 14 amino acids.